This entry is about one TCR beta chain. The data were obtained in a study of control samples from healthy donors and cancer patients. CDR3 length: 15 residues. The germline V gene has CDR1 GTSNPN and CDR2 SVGIG (reference sequence). The germline V and J ends were trimmed by 1 base and 7 bases, with 19 bases remaining between them. The method was immunoSEQ multiplex PCR; TCRdb's version includes in-frame clones alone and lacks a portion of them. There are 130,000 or so clones in the sample; approximately 87% occur only once, and approximately 2.9% lies in the top ten. This chain connects TRBV30 to TRBJ2-5, with D possibly being TRBD2 (5 bases). The sequence came from a man between 60 and 75 years old in good health. Sequenced sample: blood. CDR3 residues: CAWSGIDYSKRTQYF. The CDR3 DNA reads TGTGCCTGGAGTGGAATCGACTACTCCAAGAGGACCCAGTACTTC. The whole variable domain, filled in from reference TRBV30 and TRBJ2-5, reads SQTIHQWPATLVQPVGSPLSLECTVEGTSNPNLYWYRQAAGRGLQLLFYSVGIGQISSEVPQNLSASRPQDRQFILSSKKLLLSDSGFYLCAWSGIDYSKRTQYFGPGTRLLVL.